Listed below are T cell receptor beta chains from one sample, sequenced in a study of blood T cell repertoires in COVID-19. Only in-frame clones appear in the TCRdb table, and some are missing; sequencing was by immunoSEQ multiplex PCR. The sample has 250,000 to 350,000 clones, 90% seen once; the top ten hold roughly 7.3%. Sequenced material: peripheral blood. The receptors were sampled from a woman in her 30s with COVID-19, enrolled during active disease. CDR3s include the opening cysteine and the closing phenylalanine or tryptophan. The D gene is left open where the match is weak. Rows give clone size only sometimes, using once, few, many, or a class for an expanded clone.

j_call: TRBJ2-7; clone_size: NA; v_call: TRBV3-1/TRBV3-2; d_call: NA; cdr3_length: 15; cdr3_aa: CASSQDPGSGYEQYF; cdr3_nt: TGTGCCAGCAGCCAAGATCCAGGGAGCGGGTACGAGCAGTACTTC
j_call: TRBJ2-1; clone_size: NA; v_call: TRBV5-1; d_call: TRBD2; cdr3_length: 15; cdr3_aa: CASSPRTSGYNEQFF; cdr3_nt: TGCGCCAGCAGCCCTAGGACTAGCGGGTACAATGAGCAGTTCTTC
j_call: TRBJ2-7; clone_size: NA; v_call: TRBV9; d_call: TRBD2; cdr3_length: 14; cdr3_aa: CASSPPGLGNEQYF; cdr3_nt: TGTGCCAGCAGCCCTCCGGGACTAGGGAACGAGCAGTACTTC
j_call: TRBJ1-1; clone_size: NA; v_call: TRBV18; d_call: TRBD1; cdr3_length: 13; cdr3_aa: CASSPDRDTEAFF; cdr3_nt: TGTGCCAGCTCACCCGACAGGGACACTGAAGCTTTCTTT
j_call: TRBJ2-7; clone_size: NA; v_call: TRBV25-1; d_call: NA; cdr3_length: 13; cdr3_aa: CASRKEGTYEQYF; cdr3_nt: TGTGCCAGCAGAAAAGAGGGTACCTACGAGCAGTACTTC
j_call: TRBJ1-1; clone_size: NA; v_call: TRBV19; d_call: TRBD1; cdr3_length: 14; cdr3_aa: CASSSGQGNTEAFF; cdr3_nt: TGTGCCAGTAGTTCCGGACAGGGGAACACTGAAGCTTTCTTT
j_call: TRBJ1-1; clone_size: NA; v_call: TRBV12-5; d_call: TRBD1; cdr3_length: 14; cdr3_aa: CASGFGTVNTEAFF; cdr3_nt: TGTGCTAGTGGTTTTGGGACAGTGAACACTGAAGCTTTCTTT
j_call: TRBJ2-3; clone_size: once; v_call: TRBV27; d_call: TRBD1; cdr3_length: 15; cdr3_aa: CASSSLGQGADTQYF; cdr3_nt: TGTGCCAGCAGTTCCCTAGGACAGGGAGCAGATACGCAGTATTTT
j_call: TRBJ2-3; clone_size: once; v_call: TRBV11-2; d_call: TRBD2; cdr3_length: 16; cdr3_aa: CASSLGLAGSTDTQYF; cdr3_nt: TGTGCCAGCAGCTTAGGTCTAGCGGGAAGCACAGATACGCAGTATTTT
j_call: TRBJ1-2; clone_size: NA; v_call: TRBV5-6; d_call: NA; cdr3_length: 12; cdr3_aa: CASSLDNYGYTF; cdr3_nt: TGTGCCAGCAGCCTAGACAACTATGGCTACACCTTC
j_call: TRBJ1-1; clone_size: NA; v_call: TRBV2; d_call: NA; cdr3_length: 13; cdr3_aa: CASNILRNTEAFF; cdr3_nt: TGTGCCAGCAACATACTAAGGAACACTGAAGCTTTCTTT
j_call: TRBJ1-1; clone_size: NA; v_call: TRBV4-1; d_call: NA; cdr3_length: 14; cdr3_aa: CASSQERAGTEAFF; cdr3_nt: TGCGCCAGCAGCCAAGAACGCGCGGGCACTGAAGCTTTCTTT
j_call: TRBJ2-6; clone_size: once; v_call: TRBV19; d_call: NA; cdr3_length: 18; cdr3_aa: CASTGRGTAASGANVLTF; cdr3_nt: TGTGCCAGTACCGGGAGGGGGACAGCCGCCTCTGGGGCCAACGTCCTGACTTTC
j_call: TRBJ1-3; clone_size: NA; v_call: TRBV5-1; d_call: NA; cdr3_length: 16; cdr3_aa: CASSLVQVDSGNTIYF; cdr3_nt: TGCGCCAGCAGCTTGGTGCAGGTAGACTCTGGAAACACCATATATTTT
j_call: TRBJ1-2; clone_size: NA; v_call: TRBV28; d_call: NA; cdr3_length: 17; cdr3_aa: CASSPQPGSGANYGYTF; cdr3_nt: TGTGCCAGCAGTCCACAGCCAGGGTCAGGGGCAAACTATGGCTACACCTTC
j_call: TRBJ1-1; clone_size: once; v_call: TRBV7-8; d_call: NA; cdr3_length: 13; cdr3_aa: CASSRGLYTEAFF; cdr3_nt: TGTGCCAGCAGCCGGGGACTGTACACTGAAGCTTTCTTT
j_call: TRBJ2-7; clone_size: NA; v_call: TRBV25-1; d_call: TRBD1; cdr3_length: 13; cdr3_aa: CASSRGTGYEQYF; cdr3_nt: TGTGCCAGCAGCCGCGGGACAGGGTACGAGCAGTACTTC
j_call: TRBJ2-5; clone_size: NA; v_call: TRBV7-9; d_call: NA; cdr3_length: 13; cdr3_aa: CASSLSNQETQYF; cdr3_nt: TGTGCCAGCAGCTTAAGCAACCAAGAGACCCAGTACTTC
j_call: TRBJ2-7; clone_size: NA; v_call: TRBV28; d_call: NA; cdr3_length: 12; cdr3_aa: CASSSSYYEQYF; cdr3_nt: TGTGCCAGCAGTTCGTCCTACTACGAGCAGTACTTC
j_call: TRBJ2-1; clone_size: NA; v_call: TRBV5-5; d_call: TRBD2; cdr3_length: 17; cdr3_aa: CASDFGNSGRSYNEQFF; cdr3_nt: TGTGCCAGCGATTTTGGAAATAGCGGGAGGTCCTACAATGAGCAGTTCTTC
j_call: TRBJ2-4; clone_size: NA; v_call: TRBV4-1; d_call: NA; cdr3_length: 19; cdr3_aa: CARSQGGGSAPEDGNIQYF; cdr3_nt: TGCGCCCGCAGCCAGGGGGGGGGTTCAGCGCCCGAGGACGGAAACATTCAGTACTTC
j_call: TRBJ2-7; clone_size: NA; v_call: TRBV6-5; d_call: NA; cdr3_length: 14; cdr3_aa: CASRTTGIYYEQYF; cdr3_nt: TGTGCCAGCAGGACTACAGGGATTTACTACGAGCAGTACTTC
j_call: TRBJ2-7; clone_size: NA; v_call: TRBV9; d_call: TRBD2; cdr3_length: 15; cdr3_aa: CASSVGSGSSVEQYF; cdr3_nt: TGTGCCAGCAGCGTAGGTAGCGGGAGTTCGGTCGAGCAGTACTTC
j_call: TRBJ2-5; clone_size: NA; v_call: TRBV15; d_call: TRBD2; cdr3_length: 17; cdr3_aa: CATSRSTLAGVGETQYF; cdr3_nt: TGTGCCACCAGCAGATCCACCCTAGCGGGAGTTGGAGAGACCCAGTACTTC
j_call: TRBJ2-7; clone_size: NA; v_call: TRBV28; d_call: NA; cdr3_length: 14; cdr3_aa: CASSFKGHPYEQYF; cdr3_nt: TGTGCCAGCAGTTTCAAGGGACACCCCTACGAGCAGTACTTC
j_call: TRBJ2-7; clone_size: NA; v_call: TRBV6-6; d_call: NA; cdr3_length: 15; cdr3_aa: CASSTFGQSDYEQYF; cdr3_nt: TGTGCCAGCAGTACCTTCGGACAGAGTGACTACGAGCAGTACTTC
j_call: TRBJ2-3; clone_size: NA; v_call: TRBV28; d_call: NA; cdr3_length: 12; cdr3_aa: CASSLSADTQYF; cdr3_nt: TGTGCCAGCAGTTTGTCCGCAGATACGCAGTATTTT